This T cell receptor beta chain originates from a study of PD-1 blockade in mismatch repair-deficient tumors (dated by TCRdb to 2016 to 2017). General notes on the study: The trial enrolled some 90 consecutive patients with about twelve mismatch repair-deficient cancer types between September 2013 and 2016, all previously treated and progressing. Tumor-associated T cell clones in the peripheral blood of patients responding to PD-1 blockade were tracked using deep sequencing of TCR CDR3 regions. Overall results and qualifications from the work: Clones residing in the tumor, which were often undetectable in blood before treatment, expanded quickly after pembrolizumab and then contracted, generally before radiologic responses.

The CDR1 and CDR2 encoded by the germline V gene are SQVTM and ANQGSEA. V loses 7 bases at its end and J loses 0 bases; junction bases beyond the gene matches: 24. Counted from cysteine to phenylalanine, this CDR3 has 20 amino acids. Here the CDR3 DNA is all that survives: 60 bases in frame from base 1. Mismatch repair deficiency in every enrolled patient was established by polymerase chain reaction or immunohistochemistry. TCR sequencing was carried out for a few patients who responded to pembrolizumab therapy. Pembrolizumab PD-1 blockade was prospectively tested in advanced mismatch repair-deficient cancers, regardless of tissue of origin, in the phase II trial. Peripheral blood T cell samples were collected serially, before PD-1 blockade began and at several time points afterward. Blood sampling times were expressed in weeks after the first pembrolizumab dose. A word on this clone: Its antigen is still unknown. No per-base quality is available; no much larger clone lies one base away.

Library prep was done by the immunoSEQ multiplex PCR assay. TCRdb's version of the immuneACCESS table is confined to in-frame rearrangements and falls short of the full clone set. An unresolved V gene accounts for under half of the shortfall where checked; the remainder is of unknown origin. The table for this sample lists tens of thousands of clones; roughly 80% of them were counted only once. The biggest ten clones account for roughly 6% of the sample. The chain is encoded by TRBV29-1 joined to TRBJ1-3; TRBD1 matches 7 bases in the middle. This material consisted of peripheral blood, taken 2 weeks after starting pembrolizumab. This clonotype was sampled from an adult with mismatch repair-deficient cancer. CDR3 protein: CSAMGFRDRLKSDSGNTIYF. In nucleotide form, the sequence is TGCAGCGCCATGGGGTTCCGGGACAGACTTAAATCCGACTCTGGAAACACCATATATTTT.